This section outlines one T cell receptor beta chain sequence together with its context. Antigen: not known. Measured with immunoSEQ multiplex PCR; TCRdb has only the in-frame clones, and not every one. This table has 95,000 to 130,000 clones, over 75% appearing once. The record originates from a study of T cell responses to AZD1222 COVID-19 vaccine. Study outcomes and limitations: A reported finding is that nearly half of spike-specific TCRs target unmutated variant regions. Sampling that yielded the repertoires occurred only after the peak T cell response. Clonal diversity may have been underestimated in mostly white British donors. Only a handful of AZD1222 recipients, more than 5 in all, had baseline seropositivity.

Germline V CDR1 and CDR2: SGHRS, YFSETQ. Trimming cost V 4 bases and J 1 base; bases outside gene matches: 3. This CDR3 spans 14 amino acids. The sequencing used peripheral blood, collected on day 0 of MenACWY control vaccination. The genes are TRBV5-1 and TRBJ1-1; 8 bases fit TRBD1. This clonotype was obtained from an adult in good health. The chain's CDR3 is CASSTTGANTEAFF. CDR3 nucleotides: TGCGCCAGCAGCACGACAGGGGCGAACACTGAAGCTTTCTTT.